What follows is one T cell receptor (beta chain) and its context. Its antigen is undetermined. Assay used: immunoSEQ multiplex PCR; TCRdb lists only in-frame clones, some missing. The sample lists around 75,000 clones; 80% to 90% were seen once. The sample originates from a study of OX40 agonist ivuxolimab in advanced cancers. Looking at the study overall: Averaging approximately 60 years in age, with a range of about 20 to 90, the cohort was approximately 84% male.

The germline V gene has CDR1 SGHRS and CDR2 YFSETQ. J gave up 2 bases and V 0 bases, and 5 bases lay outside the gene matches. The CDR3 is 16 residues long. The study, taken as a whole, reports: Dose levels from 0.1 to 3.0 mg/kg saw CD4+ and CD8+ blood T cells expand clonally by week 6. Among patients with partial responses at 0.1-3.0 mg/kg, clonal expansion was among the lowest. Nonresponders, in some cases, also had low normalized T-cell clonal expansion.

V usage is TRBV5-1 and J usage is TRBJ2-1; TRBD2 matches 7 bases. This sample comprised CD4+ or CD8+ T cells sorted from blood, obtained in a trial of the OX40 agonist ivuxolimab. The clonotype comes from an adult with an advanced solid tumor such as melanoma, head and neck, liver or kidney cancer. CDR3 DNA sequence: TGCGCCAGCAGCTTGGGACTGGGGACTACCTACAATGAGCAGTTCTTC. Translated, it gives CASSLGLGTTYNEQFF.